A selection of T cell receptor beta chains follows, all from one sample in a study of T cells in Graves' hyperthyroidism and ophthalmopathy. MiXCR was run by TCRdb on the multiplex PCR reads, yielding one entry per CDR3 protein. The sample holds 130,000 to 150,000 distinct CDR3 sequences, roughly a fifth seen once. The sample taken for sequencing was blood. Source of these receptors: a woman in her forties or fifties with Graves' hyperthyroidism that later progressed to Graves' ophthalmopathy. Each CDR3 is given with its conserved first and last residue. The D gene is left open where the match is weak. Clone size is not always given. Where it is, it says once, few, many or a class for expanded clones.

v_gene	d_gene	abundance	j_gene	CDR3nt	CDR3aa
TRBV12-3/TRBV12-4	-	many	TRBJ2-1	TGTGCCAGCAGTTTACCATACAATGAGCAGTTCTTC	CASSLPYNEQFF
TRBV20-1	-	many	TRBJ2-1	TGCAGTGCTAGACAACCCGAAACAGGGAGCCTATACAATGAGCAGTTCTTC	CSARQPETGSLYNEQFF
TRBV24-1	TRBD2	-	TRBJ2-1	TGTGCCACCAGTGATTCTCTAGCGGGACCCAATGAGCAGTTCTTC	CATSDSLAGPNEQFF
TRBV2	TRBD2	many	TRBJ2-1	TGTGCCAGCAGTAAAGCGGGAGGGACTCGGAATGAGCAGTTCTTC	CASSKAGGTRNEQFF
TRBV24-1	TRBD1	many	TRBJ2-1	TGTGCCACCAGTGACTCCGGACAGGGCGGGAATGAGCAGTTCTTC	CATSDSGQGGNEQFF
TRBV28	-	-	TRBJ2-2	TGTGCCAGCAGTTTAGTTGGTAGAGGTGTGGTCGGGGAGCTGTTTTTT	CASSLVGRGVVGELFF
TRBV20-1	TRBD1	-	TRBJ1-4	TGCAGTGCTGAGGCTACAGGGGGCTCTAATGAAAAACTGTTTTTT	CSAEATGGSNEKLFF
TRBV7-3	-	-	TRBJ1-3	TGTGCCAGCAGCTTGCCTGGGGGCGGAAACACCATATATTTT	CASSLPGGGNTIYF
TRBV19	-	few	TRBJ1-5	TGTGCCAGTAGTATGAATCGGCGACCCAATCAGCCCCAGCATTTT	CASSMNRRPNQPQHF
TRBV7-9	-	-	TRBJ1-1	TGTGCCAGCAGCCCTTTCGCTAAGAACACTGAAGCTTCCTTT	CASSPFAKNTEASF
TRBV7-2	TRBD2	-	TRBJ2-3	TGTGCCAGCAGCACGAATAGCGGGAGGGCCCGGGATACGCAGTATTTT	CASSTNSGRARDTQYF
TRBV20-1	TRBD1	many	TRBJ1-6	TGCAGTGCGACCCGCCCCGGACAGGCCTCGAGCTCCTATAATTCACCCCTCCACTTT	CSATRPGQASSSYNSPLHF
TRBV6-1	TRBD1	few	TRBJ1-2	TGTGCCACCCAAACCAGGGGGGGGGGATATGGCTACACCTTC	CATQTRGGGYGYTF
TRBV6-6	-	-	TRBJ2-2	TGTGCCAGCAGTTACCCGAAGGCCGGGGAGCTGTTTTTT	CASSYPKAGELFF
TRBV20-1	-	-	TRBJ2-7	TGCAGTGCTATACCAGGGAGCTCCCACGAGCAGTACTTC	CSAIPGSSHEQYF
TRBV7-3	-	many	TRBJ2-2	TGTGCCAGCAGCTCGAACAGGGATACCGGGGAGCTGTTTTTT	CASSSNRDTGELFF
TRBV3-1	-	many	TRBJ2-1	TGTGCCAGCAGCCAGGGGATTAAGCAGTTCTTC	CASSQGIKQFF
TRBV5-4	-	-	TRBJ1-2	TGTGCCAGCAGCCTGGGCGCTAGTACCTCTAACTATGGCTACACCTTC	CASSLGASTSNYGYTF
TRBV18	-	many	TRBJ2-5	TGTGCCAGCTCACCCCGAGGCGGTCAAGAGACCCAGTACTTC	CASSPRGGQETQYF
TRBV5-1	TRBD1	-	TRBJ1-2	TGCGCCAGCCGTATGGACATGACAGGGGAGGGCTACACCTTC	CASRMDMTGEGYTF
TRBV7-9	-	few	TRBJ2-3	TGTGCCAGCAGCTGGGGACTCTCCACAGATACGCAGTATTTT	CASSWGLSTDTQYF
TRBV28	-	many	TRBJ1-5	TGTGCCAGCAGATATCCGGGACAAGGGTCAAATGGGGGTCAGCCCCAGCATTTT	CASRYPGQGSNGGQPQHF
TRBV20-1	TRBD2	many	TRBJ2-1	TGCAGTGCTAGAGGGCATCCTAGCGGGGGGAGCTCCTACAATGAGCAGTTCTTC	CSARGHPSGGSSYNEQFF
TRBV10-3	-	many	TRBJ1-2	TGTGCCATCAGTGAGTCAAGCAGGGACCATGGCTACACCTTC	CAISESSRDHGYTF
TRBV19	-	many	TRBJ1-1	TGTGCCAGTAGTATAGCCCAAGACACTGAAGCTTTCTTT	CASSIAQDTEAFF
TRBV6-1	-	many	TRBJ2-1	TGTGCCAGCACCCCCGACAGGTTGGGAGAGCAGTTCTTC	CASTPDRLGEQFF
TRBV6-1	-	few	TRBJ2-1	TGTGCCAGCAGACCCCGGGAAGGGTCCAGCTCCTACAATGAGCAGTTCTTC	CASRPREGSSSYNEQFF
TRBV10-2	TRBD1	-	TRBJ1-1	TGCGCCAGCAAGTCCCGGGACAGGCCCACTGAAGCTTTCTTT	CASKSRDRPTEAFF
TRBV5-5	-	many	TRBJ1-5	TGTGCCAGCAGCTTGTGGGAAGGGAGCAATCAGCCCCAGCATTTT	CASSLWEGSNQPQHF
TRBV19	-	few	TRBJ2-3	TGTGCCAGTAGTATTTGGGGTACAGATACGCAGTATTTT	CASSIWGTDTQYF
TRBV28	-	many	TRBJ1-4	TGTGCCAGCAGTGGCTCTTCGGGGTTAACAACTAATGAAAAACTGTTTTTT	CASSGSSGLTTNEKLFF
TRBV28	-	-	TRBJ1-1	TGTGCCAGCAGCCACCTCGGGGGGGGGACTGAAGCTTTCTTT	CASSHLGGGTEAFF
TRBV5-5	TRBD1	few	TRBJ1-1	TGTGCCAGCAGCAAAGACAGGGACACTGAAGCTTTCTTT	CASSKDRDTEAFF
TRBV12-3/TRBV12-4	-	few	TRBJ2-4	TGTGCCAGCAGCACCCCGGGACTTAAGGGGGCACGGGACATTCAGTACTTC	CASSTPGLKGARDIQYF
TRBV7-9	TRBD2	many	TRBJ2-5	TGTGCCAGCAGCTTAGTTCTAGCGGGAGATCAAGAGACCCAGTACTTC	CASSLVLAGDQETQYF
TRBV28	-	-	TRBJ1-1	TGTGCCAGCAGTCCGCGCGGGGGAAACACTGAAGCTTTCTTT	CASSPRGGNTEAFF
TRBV5-1	TRBD2	many	TRBJ2-1	TGCGCCAGCAGCTTAGGACTAGCGGGAGGGCGCGGCTCCTACAATGAGCAGTTCTTC	CASSLGLAGGRGSYNEQFF
TRBV28	-	many	TRBJ1-1	TGTGCCAGCAGTTTTGGGGGGGGCGCGAGGTTTGAAGCTTTCTTT	CASSFGGGARFEAFF
TRBV7-9	TRBD1	many	TRBJ2-1	TGTGCCAGCAGCGGCACCGGGACAGGGTCCAATGATGAGCAGTTCTTC	CASSGTGTGSNDEQFF
TRBV28	TRBD2	once	TRBJ2-5	TGTGCCAGCAGTTACACAACTAGCGGGAGGGAGACCCAGTACTTC	CASSYTTSGRETQYF
TRBV11-2	TRBD2	many	TRBJ2-7	TGTGCCAGCAGCAGAGAGCGGGAGTGGTACGAGCAGTACTTC	CASSREREWYEQYF
TRBV4-3	-	-	TRBJ2-7	TGCGCCAGCAGCCAAGACATAGCGGCCTACGAGCAGTACTTC	CASSQDIAAYEQYF
TRBV19	TRBD2	few	TRBJ2-5	TGTGCCAGTAGTATCGGGAGGCTAGGCGGGACCCAGTACTTC	CASSIGRLGGTQYF
TRBV5-1	-	-	TRBJ2-2	TGCGCCAGCAGCTTGGTAGCCTCCACCGGGGAGCTGTTTTTT	CASSLVASTGELFF
TRBV3-1	-	-	TRBJ1-2	TGTGCCAGCAGCCAAGAGGCCGGAGGCCCCTACACCTTC	CASSQEAGGPYTF
TRBV4-1	-	-	TRBJ1-4	TGCGCCAGCAGCCAAGAGGAAACAGGGTGGGAAAAACTGTTTTTT	CASSQEETGWEKLFF
TRBV6-2/TRBV6-3	TRBD2	-	TRBJ2-7	TGTGCCAGCACCGGGCGGGGGGGCTTGAAGGACGAGCAGTACTTC	CASTGRGGLKDEQYF
TRBV28	-	-	TRBJ2-7	TGTGCCAGCAGTTTCGCGGCGAGCTCCTACGAGCAGTACTTC	CASSFAASSYEQYF
TRBV28	-	-	TRBJ1-2	TGTGCCAGCAGGGATGGCTACACCTTC	CASRDGYTF
TRBV27	-	many	TRBJ1-5	TGTGCCAGCAGGGGGGGCAGGGATAATCAGCCCCAGCATTTT	CASRGGRDNQPQHF
TRBV6-6	-	-	TRBJ2-6	TGTGCCAGCAGTTACCAGGTGACTGGGGCCAACGTCCTGACTTTC	CASSYQVTGANVLTF
TRBV7-9	-	few	TRBJ1-1	TGTGCCAGCAGCCCTGCAGGCGGGTCCACTGAAGCTTTCTTT	CASSPAGGSTEAFF
TRBV10-2	-	-	TRBJ2-7	TGCGCCAGCACAACGGGGACGATTACCTACGAGCAGTACTTC	CASTTGTITYEQYF
TRBV6-2/TRBV6-3	TRBD1	few	TRBJ2-3	TGTGCCAGCAGCTTACAGGGGTGGTCTAGCACAGATACGCAGTATTTT	CASSLQGWSSTDTQYF